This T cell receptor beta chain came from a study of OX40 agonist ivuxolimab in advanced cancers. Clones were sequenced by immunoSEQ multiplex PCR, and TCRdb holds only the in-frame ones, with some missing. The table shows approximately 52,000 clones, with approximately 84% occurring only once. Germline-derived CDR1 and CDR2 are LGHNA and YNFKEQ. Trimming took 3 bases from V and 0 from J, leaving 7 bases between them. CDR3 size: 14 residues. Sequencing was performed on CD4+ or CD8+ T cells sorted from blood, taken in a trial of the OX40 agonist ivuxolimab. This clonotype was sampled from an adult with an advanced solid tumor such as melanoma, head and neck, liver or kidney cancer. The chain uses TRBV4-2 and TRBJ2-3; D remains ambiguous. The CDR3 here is CASSHPTSTDTQYF. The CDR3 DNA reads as TGTGCCAGCAGCCATCCTACTAGCACAGATACGCAGTATTTT.